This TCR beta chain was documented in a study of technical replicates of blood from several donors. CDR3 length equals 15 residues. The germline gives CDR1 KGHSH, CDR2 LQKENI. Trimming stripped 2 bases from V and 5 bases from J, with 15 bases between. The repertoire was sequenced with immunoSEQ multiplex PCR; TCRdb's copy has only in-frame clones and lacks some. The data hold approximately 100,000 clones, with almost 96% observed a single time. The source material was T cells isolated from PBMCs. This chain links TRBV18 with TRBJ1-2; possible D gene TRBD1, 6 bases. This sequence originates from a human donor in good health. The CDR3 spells CASSPTGTGIYGYTF. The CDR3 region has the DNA TGTGCCAGCTCACCAACAGGGACGGGAATATATGGCTACACCTTC.